This T cell receptor (beta chain) was recovered during a study of blood T cell repertoires in COVID-19. Across the whole study: Italy, Spain and the United States were the sources of the convalescent and acute COVID-19 samples. PBMCs, B-cell-depleted T cells, or T cells provided the cDNA or gDNA that made up the material.

Germline V gives CDR1 LNHNV, CDR2 YYDKDF (reference sequence). The CDR3 spans 14 residues. Deletions cut 1 base from V and 3 bases from J, with 9 bases between. Per the study methods: Cell counts per sample came from amplifying reference gene primers. Method: immunoSEQ multiplex PCR; TCRdb's copy keeps in-frame clones and lacks some. From that table come the V and J calls and clone size; the DNA was used to work out D and trimming. The sample lists roughly 150,000 clones, 75% to 90% occurring once. The receptor comes from an older woman with active COVID-19. This chain joins TRBV15 and TRBJ1-1; D not resolved. Sequenced: peripheral blood. In nucleotides, the CDR3 is TGTGCCACCAGCAGAGGGAGTCTCGACACTGAAGCTTTCTTT. This gives the protein CATSRGSLDTEAFF.